Detailed here is one TCR beta chain. The antigen remains unidentified. Preparing the TCRbeta library involved the use of unique molecular identifiers. Each CDR3 protein is one row after TCRdb ran MiXCR on the PCR reads. The table shows 600,000 or so distinct CDR3 sequences, with 23% occurring only once. Germline CDR1 is DFQATT and CDR2 is SNEGSKA (reference sequence). This CDR3 contains 15 residues. V lost 2 bases and J lost 0; bases outside the gene matches: 7. These data come from a study of T-cell reconstitution after alpha-beta-depleted transplantation in children. General study findings and limits: Expanded graft clones numbering several hundred reportedly gave rise to alpha-beta T cells about two months after transplant. Hyperexpanded clones declined; after one year, newly produced T cells mostly supplied diversity.

The TCR originated in a boy under two years old who had a stem cell transplant for acute myeloid leukemia, so the T cells may come from the graft donor. The chain has TRBV20-1 and TRBJ2-7; 7 bases are a match to TRBD2. The sample here was PBMCs, mostly from graft donor cells, taken 360 days after TCRalphabeta/CD19-depleted stem cell transplant. CDR3 in DNA: TGCAGTGCTAGAAAACTAGCGACGAACTCCTACGAGCAGTACTTC. As protein: CSARKLATNSYEQYF.